This T cell receptor beta chain was sequenced during a study of blood T cell repertoires in COVID-19. With V trimmed by 5 bases and J by 4 bases, 7 bases remained unmatched. Germline V lookup: CDR1 LGHDT, CDR2 YNNKEL (reference sequence). CDR3 length equals 14 residues. TCRdb keeps only in-frame clones here, not all; method: immunoSEQ multiplex PCR. The sample lists roughly 60,000 clones, approximately 86% occurring once. The receptor comes from a human donor with acute or convalescent COVID-19. The donor label of this sample is uncertain. The sample was peripheral blood. This chain connects TRBV3-1 (or the pseudogene TRBV3-2) to TRBJ1-2; 7 nucleotides agree with TRBD1. CDR3 sequence (DNA): TGTGCCAGCAGCGCAGACAGGGCTGGCTATGGCTACACCTTC. Translation gives CASSADRAGYGYTF.